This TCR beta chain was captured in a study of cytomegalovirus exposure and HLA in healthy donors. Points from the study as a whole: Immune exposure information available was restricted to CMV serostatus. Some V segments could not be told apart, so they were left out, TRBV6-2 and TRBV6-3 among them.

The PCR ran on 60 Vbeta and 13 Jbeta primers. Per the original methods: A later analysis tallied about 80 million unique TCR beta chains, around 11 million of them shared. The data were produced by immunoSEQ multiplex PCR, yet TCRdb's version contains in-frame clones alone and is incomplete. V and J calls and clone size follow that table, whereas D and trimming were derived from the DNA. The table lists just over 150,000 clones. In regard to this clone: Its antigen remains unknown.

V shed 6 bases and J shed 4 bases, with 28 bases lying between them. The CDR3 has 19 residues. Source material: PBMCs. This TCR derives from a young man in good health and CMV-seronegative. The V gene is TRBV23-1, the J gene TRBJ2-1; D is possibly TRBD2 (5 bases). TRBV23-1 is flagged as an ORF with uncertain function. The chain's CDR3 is CASRLEHEFQRKVYNEQFF. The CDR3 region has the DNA TGCGCCAGCAGGCTCGAACACGAGTTTCAGCGGAAAGTTTACAATGAGCAGTTCTTC.